This TCR beta chain is drawn from a study of shared clonotypes between healthy human individuals. Study-wide results and limits: Shared clonotypes across all four donors exceeded non-shared ones in generation probability.

Sorted subsets were amplified in replicate PCRs using about 200 ng DNA, 30,000 to 35,000 T cell genomes. Profiled with immunoSEQ multiplex PCR; TCRdb holds only in-frame clones, not every one. The sample includes roughly 2.4 million clones, approximately 95% of them seen just once. A word on this clone: Antigen specificity is unknown.

V was clipped by 0 bases and J by 1 base, with 8 bases between them. In germline, CDR1 is LNHDA, CDR2 SQIVND (reference sequence). This CDR3 region has 15 residues. The TCR sequence derives from a man between 18 and 29 years old in good health. The sample taken for sequencing was naive CD4+ T cells sorted from blood. Subset noted: CD45RA+ positively selected. This chain joins TRBV19 and TRBJ2-3; D ambiguous. CDR3 protein: CASSIDRQRTDTQYF. CDR3 DNA sequence: TGTGCCAGTAGTATAGATCGCCAGCGCACAGATACGCAGTATTTT.